This T cell receptor beta chain derives from a study of T cell responses to AZD1222 COVID-19 vaccine. The repertoire was sequenced with immunoSEQ multiplex PCR; TCRdb's copy has only in-frame clones and lacks some. The table shows 150,000 to 200,000 clones, with approximately 92% occurring only once. Study-wide results and caveats: Breadth and depth of Spike-specific TCRs rose after two AZD1222 doses.

As to this clone: What it binds is not known.

Germline V gene data show CDR1 as KGHSH and CDR2 as LQKENI. After removal of 2 bases from V and 2 bases from J, the junction contained 5 bases not matched to a gene. The CDR3 runs to 15 residues. The sequencing here drew on peripheral blood, taken on day 0 of AZD1222 vaccination. The rearrangement uses TRBV18 and TRBJ2-7; 8 nucleotides match TRBD1. The TCR originated in an adult in good health. The CDR3 spells CASSPNRGATYEQYF. The DNA of the CDR3 is TGTGCCAGCTCACCAAACAGGGGGGCAACCTACGAGCAGTACTTC.